These 31 T cell receptor beta chains share one sample of origin, sequenced in a study of T cell changes during pregnancy in multiple sclerosis. TCRdb's copy holds only in-frame clones and misses some; the assay was immunoSEQ multiplex PCR. The profile covers around 78,000 clones, with 93% appearing a single time and approximately 2.5% taken by the ten largest. Here the sequenced sample was peripheral blood, taken in the second trimester of pregnancy. These receptors were collected from a female donor with multiple sclerosis, enrolled in a pregnancy study.

J is TRBJ2-1 and V is TRBV5-4, with 7 bases identical to TRBD1. V lost 0 bases and J lost 7; bases outside the gene matches: 7. This CDR3 has 15 residues. The germline gives CDR1 SGHNT, CDR2 YYREEE (reference sequence). For the CDR3, the DNA is TGTGCCAGCAGCTTGGGAGACAGGGTGTTGAATGAGCAGTTCTTC. This gives the protein CASSLGDRVLNEQFF.

The chain has TRBV5-4 and TRBJ2-7, with TRBD2 identical over 8 bases. CDR3 size: 16 residues. Losses at the gene ends were 4 bases for V and 1 base for J; bases not matched to a gene: 10. Germline V gene lookup returns CDR1 SGHNT and CDR2 YYREEE (reference sequence). CDR3 sequence: CASSPAVGLASYEQYF. In nucleotides, the CDR3 is TGTGCCAGCAGCCCCGCCGTCGGACTAGCTTCCTACGAGCAGTACTTC.

The rearrangement uses TRBV9 and TRBJ1-3; 8 bases map to TRBD1. Per germline, CDR1 SGDLS and CDR2 YYNGEE. The CDR3 contains 16 residues. Trimming removed 0 bases from V and 7 bases from J; junction bases left unmatched: 9. CDR3 in DNA: TGTGCCAGCAGCGTAGAGACAGGGGCTCGGTCTAACACCATATATTTT. Its translation: CASSVETGARSNTIYF.

This chain links TRBV19 with TRBJ2-5; D possibly corresponds to TRBD1 (7 bases). The V gene's germline CDR1 is LNHDA and CDR2 SQIVND (reference sequence). The CDR3 is 14 amino acids. V dropped 6 bases and J dropped 5 bases, with 16 bases sitting between them. This CDR3 is CASRGTGAGETQYF. DNA of the CDR3: TGTGCCAGTAGGGGAACAGGGGCGGGGGAGACCCAGTACTTC.

This clone was recorded once. The rearrangement links TRBV7-2 to TRBJ2-1; 10 bases are a match to TRBD2. The germline V gene encodes CDR1 SGHTA and CDR2 FQGNSA. The CDR3 spans 17 residues. Trimming removed 5 bases from V and 0 bases from J; junction bases left unmatched: 7. CDR3 bases: TGTGCCAGCAGCGGAGGACTAGCGGAGAGCTCCTACAATGAGCAGTTCTTC. Its protein is CASSGGLAESSYNEQFF.

The V call is TRBV9, the J call TRBJ2-1; TRBD1 matches at 10 bases. Germline CDR1 reads SGDLS; CDR2 reads YYNGEE. This CDR3 spans 15 amino acids. Trimming took 5 bases from V and 8 from J; bases not matched to a gene: 10. DNA of the CDR3: TGTGCCAGCAGTCCTTGGACAGGGGGTTTGTATGAGCAGTTCTTC. It translates to CASSPWTGGLYEQFF.

This rearrangement joins TRBV6-1 to TRBJ1-2; 8 bases map to TRBD1. The CDR3 is 14 amino acids. The trim removed 6 bases at V and 3 bases at J, leaving 6 bases unmatched. Germline V gene lookup returns CDR1 MNHNS and CDR2 SASEGT. The CDR3 DNA reads as TGTGCCAGCAGCGGACAGGGAGGGGACTATGGCTACACCTTC. Translated, it gives CASSGQGGDYGYTF.

The chain has TRBV9 and TRBJ2-3; 7 bases are shared with TRBD1. The germline V gene encodes CDR1 SGDLS and CDR2 YYNGEE. V lost 6 bases, J lost 4 bases, and 8 bases stayed unmatched. The CDR3 has 14 residues. CDR3 region: CASMKGASSDTQYF. CDR3 coding DNA: TGTGCCAGCATGAAGGGGGCTAGCTCAGATACGCAGTATTTT.

The chain couples TRBV2 to TRBJ1-5; D is unclear. CDR3 length: 15 amino acids. The germline V gene has CDR1 SNHLY and CDR2 FYNNEI. Trimming left V 2 bases short and J 1 base short, with 9 bases between. The CDR3 bases are TGTGCCAGCAGTGAAAGACATTTAAGCAATCAGCCCCAGCATTTT. Amino acid sequence: CASSERHLSNQPQHF.

The chain carries TRBV27 and TRBJ2-7, with 7 bases that match TRBD1. CDR1 is MNHEY, CDR2 SMNVEV, per germline (reference sequence). The J segment lost 2 bases and the V segment lost 5 bases, leaving 12 bases of the junction unmatched. This CDR3 is built from 16 residues. The CDR3 region is CASSPLGQVKPYEQYF. CDR3 DNA sequence: TGTGCCAGCAGTCCGTTAGGACAGGTAAAGCCCTACGAGCAGTACTTC.

In DNA form, the CDR3 reads TGTGCCAGCAGCGACGGTCTACCGAGGACTGAAGCTTTCTTT. Translated: CASSDGLPRTEAFF. V is TRBV6-1 and J is TRBJ1-1; D gene unclear. V shed 6 bases and J shed 5 bases, with 16 bases lying between them. CDR1 MNHNS and CDR2 SASEGT come from the germline V gene. The CDR3 loop spans 14 amino acids.

This sequence joins TRBV6-5 and TRBJ2-5, with 8 bases that match TRBD1. The CDR3 has 14 residues. The V segment lost 6 bases and the J segment 6 bases; nucleotides outside the gene matches: 9. The V gene's germline CDR1 is MNHEY and CDR2 SVGAGI. The CDR3 sequence: CASSRQGMVQTQYF. In DNA, the CDR3 is TGTGCCAGCAGCCGACAGGGGATGGTACAGACCCAGTACTTC.

The V call is TRBV28, the J call TRBJ1-1; D is unclear. V was clipped by 9 bases and J by 7 bases, with 15 bases between them. Germline V gene data show CDR1 as MDHEN and CDR2 as SYDVKM. The CDR3 contains 12 residues. As DNA, the CDR3 is TGTGCCAGTCGGTCGCAGGCTTATGAAGCTTTCTTT. This translates into CASRSQAYEAFF.

The chain joins TRBV9 to TRBJ2-3; 10 positions match TRBD2. After removal of 0 bases from V and 0 bases from J, the junction contained 10 bases not matched to a gene. CDR1 and CDR2 (germline): SGDLS, YYNGEE. The CDR3 runs to 19 residues. CDR3 in amino acids: CASSVGSTAGGTSTDTQYF. CDR3 sequence (DNA): TGTGCCAGCAGCGTAGGATCAACAGCGGGGGGGACTAGCACAGATACGCAGTATTTT.

The rearrangement joins TRBV30 to TRBJ2-1, with TRBD2 matching 10 bases. The germline gives CDR1 GTSNPN, CDR2 SVGIG (reference sequence). The CDR3 is 12 residues long. Trimming removed 2 bases from V and 9 bases from J; junction bases left unmatched: 1. CDR3 bases: TGTGCCTGGAGTAGCGGGAGGGGTGAGCAGTTCTTC. This sequence encodes CAWSSGRGEQFF.

This chain connects TRBV7-2 to TRBJ2-3; D is unresolved. This CDR3 spans 14 amino acids. The V gene's germline CDR1 is SGHTA and CDR2 FQGNSA. V lost 2 bases and J 2 bases, leaving 8 bases between the germline ends. This chain's CDR3 is CASSLMHNTDTQYF. The CDR3 DNA follows: TGTGCCAGCAGCTTAATGCACAACACAGATACGCAGTATTTT.

The rearrangement joins TRBV2 to TRBJ1-2; 10 bases fit TRBD1. This CDR3 contains 13 residues. CDR1 is SNHLY, CDR2 FYNNEI, per germline. J lost 2 bases, V lost 6 bases, and 0 bases had no gene match. The CDR3 nucleotides are TGTGCCAGCAGGGGACAGGGGAACTATGGCTACACCTTC. It is translated as CASRGQGNYGYTF.

The chain employs TRBV6-1 and TRBJ1-1, with 7 bases that match TRBD1. Germline trimming cut 3 bases from V and 1 base from J; bases unmatched to any gene: 2. The CDR3 runs to 14 residues. CDR1 is MNHNS and CDR2 is SASEGT in the germline V gene. CDR3 sequence: CASSEEGANTEAFF. Written as DNA, the CDR3 is TGTGCCAGCAGTGAGGAGGGGGCGAACACTGAAGCTTTCTTT.

This chain links TRBV5-6 with TRBJ2-2; possibly TRBD2 for D (6 bases). Deletions cut 4 bases from V and 3 bases from J, with 10 bases between. The CDR3 consists of 14 residues. Germline values: CDR1 SGHDT, CDR2 YYEEEE. CDR3 sequence (DNA): TGTGCCAGCAGCGACGGGACTCACACCGGGGAGCTGTTTTTT. Translated, it gives CASSDGTHTGELFF.

The chain has TRBV6-5 and TRBJ1-5; TRBD1 agrees at 9 bases. CDR3 length: 14 amino acids. Germline CDR1 MNHEY, CDR2 SVGAGI. The ends lost 6 bases at V and 6 bases at J; junction bases unmatched: 6. In DNA form, the CDR3 reads TGTGCCAGCAGAAGCGGGACAGGGCCTCAGCCCCAGCATTTT. Amino acids: CASRSGTGPQPQHF.

As for this clone: A read error may produce the germline difference seen at one junction end. The J gene is TRBJ2-3, the V gene TRBV12-5, with TRBD2 identical over 12 bases. CDR3 size: 18 residues. CDR1 is LGHNT and CDR2 is FRNRAP in the germline V gene. CDR3 residues: CASALLAGGRRSTDTQYF. DNA for the CDR3: TGTGCTAGTGCTTTGCTAGCGGGGGGGCGTAGGAGCACAGATACGCAGTATTTT.

The CDR3 coding sequence is TGTGCCAGCAGCTCTATACAGGATTTAGAGGAGACCCAGTACTTC. Translating it yields CASSSIQDLEETQYF. The genes are TRBV7-6 and TRBJ2-5; perhaps TRBD1 as D (5 bases). With 4 bases removed from V and 5 bases from J, the gap between germline ends came to 17 bases. CDR3 length: 15 amino acids. Germline V gene lookup returns CDR1 SGHVS and CDR2 FNYEAQ.

This clone showed up just once. The V gene is TRBV6-5, the J gene TRBJ2-3; D is possibly TRBD1 (6 bases). The V gene lost 5 bases and the J gene lost 2 bases, with 14 bases spanning the gap. The germline V gene encodes CDR1 MNHEY and CDR2 SVGAGI. The CDR3 covers 15 residues. For the CDR3, the DNA is TGTGCCAGCAGTACAGGGCCAGCAAACACAGATACGCAGTATTTT. Its protein product is CASSTGPANTDTQYF.

CDR3 residues: CASSPDRGRYTEAFF. CDR3 nucleotide sequence: TGTGCCAGCAGCCCGGACAGGGGGAGATATACTGAAGCTTTCTTT. The chain uses TRBV7-3 and TRBJ1-1, with 10 bases aligning to TRBD1. The CDR3 covers 15 residues. After removal of 5 bases from V and 5 bases from J, the junction contained 8 bases not matched to a gene. The germline V gene has CDR1 SGHTA and CDR2 FQGTGA.

The chain is built from TRBV5-4 and TRBJ1-2; D not certain. Germline CDR1 SGHNT, CDR2 YYREEE (reference sequence). V lost 7 bases, J lost 7 bases, and 14 bases lay in between. The CDR3 loop spans 12 amino acids. The CDR3 coding sequence is TGTGCCAGCCCTCGGGATCGCGGTGGCTACACCTTC. Its protein is CASPRDRGGYTF.

The rearrangement links TRBV19 to TRBJ2-7; D may be TRBD1 (6 bases). Germline CDR1 and CDR2: LNHDA and SQIVND (reference sequence). Trimming cost V 4 bases and J 4 bases, with 14 bases left between them. CDR3 length: 14 residues. This CDR3 is CASSTKDGQYEQYF. CDR3 bases: TGTGCCAGTAGTACAAAGGACGGACAGTACGAGCAGTACTTC.

J is TRBJ2-7 and V is TRBV4-1; 11 bases fit TRBD2. V lost 3 bases, J lost 5 bases, and 0 bases stayed unmatched. The CDR3 totals 13 residues. The germline V gene encodes CDR1 MGHRA and CDR2 YSYEKL. The CDR3: CASSQGLADEQYF. The CDR3 bases are TGCGCCAGCAGCCAGGGACTAGCGGACGAGCAGTACTTC.

The table lists this clone with a few counts. This chain uses TRBV5-5 with TRBJ1-3; D remains ambiguous. The CDR3 extends over 14 amino acids. Deletions cut 3 bases from V and 5 bases from J, with 12 bases between. Looked up from germline, CDR1 is SGHKS and CDR2 is YYEKEE (reference sequence). The CDR3 region has the DNA TGTGCCAGCAGCTCCTGGCGGGGTAGAAACACCATATATTTT. Translation: CASSSWRGRNTIYF.

The chain employs TRBV15 and TRBJ1-4; perhaps TRBD1 as D (6 bases). Germline CDR1 and CDR2: LNHNV and YYDKDF (reference sequence). Trimming took 9 bases from V and 8 from J, leaving 13 bases between them. The CDR3 is made up of 12 amino acids. As DNA, the CDR3 is TGTGCCACAGGACGGACAGCCGAAAAACTGTTTTTT. Translating gives CATGRTAEKLFF.

This clone was seen a handful of times. V gene TRBV9 combines with J gene TRBJ1-1, with D hard to call. The CDR3 is made up of 13 amino acids. Germline CDR1 and CDR2: SGDLS and YYNGEE. V lost 0 bases to trimming and J lost 5 bases, with 8 bases between them. The CDR3 is CASSVGVETEAFF. The CDR3 DNA follows: TGTGCCAGCAGCGTAGGTGTGGAGACTGAAGCTTTCTTT. The entire variable domain, with the rest obtained from reference TRBV9 and TRBJ1-1, is as follows: DSGVTQTPKHLITATGQRVTLRCSPRSGDLSVYWYQQSLDQGLQFLIQYYNGEERAKGNILERFSAQQFPDLHSELNLSSLELGDSALYFCASSVGVETEAFFGQGTRLTVV.

This clone was counted a few times. This chain joins TRBV5-1 and TRBJ1-1, with D maybe TRBD1 (6 bases). This CDR3 has 15 residues. V shed 3 bases and J shed 2 bases, with 14 bases lying between them. From germline, CDR1 is SGHRS and CDR2 YFSETQ. CDR3 nucleotides: TGCGCCAGCAGCTACAGGGAAAACGGAAACACTGAAGCTTTCTTT. This translates into CASSYRENGNTEAFF.